These 8 T cell receptor beta chains were sequenced from one sample in a study of CD8+CD57+ T cells in acquired aplastic anemia. Genomic DNA, serving as template, underwent TCR beta VDJ and CDR3 profiling. TCRdb recomputed calls from the reads with MiXCR, one row per CDR3 protein. The sample consists of 150,000 to 200,000 distinct CDR3 sequences, 48% of them appearing once. CD8+CD57+ cell expansion had been shown by flow cytometry in patients chosen for sequencing. The sequenced material came from sorted CD4+, CD8+, or CD8+CD57+ T cells (not recorded which) from PBMCs. Receptors originate from a human donor with aplastic anemia.

The chain has TRBV7-8 and TRBJ2-1; D gene uncertain. Between the trimmed V and J ends, which lost 5 bases and 6 bases, there was a span of 11 bases. This CDR3 contains 13 residues. The germline V gene has CDR1 SGHVS and CDR2 FQNEAQ. CDR3 sequence: CASSLALRNEQFF. CDR3 coding DNA: TGTGCCAGCAGCCTGGCCTTACGCAATGAGCAGTTCTTC.

As for this clonotype: The junction differs from germline at one of its ends, possibly a read error. V and J are TRBV5-4 and TRBJ2-7; no clear D gene. Germline CDR1 and CDR2: SGHNT and YYREEE (reference sequence). The CDR3 contains 15 residues. CDR3 sequence: CVSSPQLKNSYEQYF. As DNA, the CDR3 is TGTGTCAGCAGTCCGCAACTTAAAAACTCCTACGAGCAGTACTTC. The whole variable domain, filled in from reference TRBV5-4 and TRBJ2-7, reads ETGVTQSPTHLIKTRGQQVTLRCSSQSGHNTVSWYQQALGQGPQFIFQYYREEENGRGNFPPRFSGLQFPNYSSELNVNALELDDSALYLCVSSPQLKNSYEQYFGPGTRLTVT.

This clonotype was seen more than once but under ten times. The CDR3 region is CASSARLAEYEQYF. The CDR3, as DNA: TGTGCCAGCAGTGCGCGACTAGCGGAGTACGAGCAGTACTTC. The chain carries TRBV2 and TRBJ2-7; 9 bases line up with TRBD2. CDR1 is SNHLY and CDR2 is FYNNEI in the germline V gene. The CDR3 is 14 amino acids. V lost 4 bases and J lost 4; bases outside the gene matches: 5.

This clonotype was detected ten times or more. The chain couples TRBV10-3 to TRBJ2-1; 11 bases line up with TRBD1. Per germline, CDR1 ENHRY and CDR2 SYGVKD. Germline trimming cut 11 bases from V and 6 bases from J; bases unmatched to any gene: 18. The CDR3 runs to 17 residues. CDR3 DNA: TGTGCCGCCCTCCTGGGACAGGGGGTGGTATTAGGCAATGAGCAGTTCTTC. This gives the protein CAALLGQGVVLGNEQFF.

The V gene is TRBV12-3 or TRBV12-4, the J gene TRBJ2-1; D perhaps matches TRBD2 (5 bases). V gave up 8 bases and J gave up 9 bases, with 11 bases separating them. The CDR3 spans 11 residues. The DNA of the CDR3 is TGTGCCAGCGGTTCTGCGGGTGAGCAGTTCTTC. Its protein product is CASGSAGEQFF.

This clonotype was seen ten or more times. The V and J genes are TRBV20-1 and TRBJ2-7; 13 bases match TRBD2. CDR3 length equals 15 residues. The V segment lost 5 bases and the J segment 0 bases; nucleotides outside the gene matches: 4. Germline V CDR1 and CDR2: DFQATT, SNEGSKA (reference sequence). The CDR3 protein is CSAGGLAGVSYEQYF. The CDR3 region has the DNA TGCAGTGCTGGAGGACTAGCGGGGGTCTCCTACGAGCAGTACTTC.

The chain combines TRBV20-1 with TRBJ2-7; tentative D call: TRBD1 (5 bases). The V end was cut by 3 bases, the J end by 2 bases, with 8 bases between. The germline V gene encodes CDR1 DFQATT and CDR2 SNEGSKA (reference sequence). This CDR3 has 12 residues. In DNA, the CDR3 is TGCAGTGCTAGGGACACTGCCTACGAGCAGTACTTC. It translates to CSARDTAYEQYF.

Many counts were recorded for this clonotype. The CDR3: CSAVKGTRGLTGELFF. Here the CDR3 DNA reads TGCAGTGCTGTGAAAGGGACTAGAGGTCTTACCGGGGAGCTGTTTTTT. The chain employs TRBV20-1 and TRBJ2-2; 8 positions agree with TRBD2. Trimming at V came to 5 bases and at J to 5 bases, leaving 13 bases not matched to a gene. Germline-derived CDR1 and CDR2 are DFQATT and SNEGSKA (reference sequence). This CDR3 region has 16 residues.